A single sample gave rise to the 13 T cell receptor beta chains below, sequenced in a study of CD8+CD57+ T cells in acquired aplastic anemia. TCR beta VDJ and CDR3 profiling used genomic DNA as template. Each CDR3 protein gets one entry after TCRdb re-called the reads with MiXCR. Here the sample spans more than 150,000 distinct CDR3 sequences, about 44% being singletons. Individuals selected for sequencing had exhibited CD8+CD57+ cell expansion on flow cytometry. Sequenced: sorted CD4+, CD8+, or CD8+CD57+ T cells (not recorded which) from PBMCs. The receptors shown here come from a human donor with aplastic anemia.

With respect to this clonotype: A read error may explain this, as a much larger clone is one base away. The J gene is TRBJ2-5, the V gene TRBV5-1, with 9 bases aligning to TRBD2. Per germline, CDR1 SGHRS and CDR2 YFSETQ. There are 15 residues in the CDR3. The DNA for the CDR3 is TGCGCCAGCAGGATGACTAGCGGAGTAAAAGAGGCCCAGTACTTC. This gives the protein CASRMTSGVKEAQYF.

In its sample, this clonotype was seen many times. Here the CDR3 DNA reads TGTGCCAGCAGCGCCAGGGGTAACTATGGCTACACCTTC. It encodes CASSARGNYGYTF. The rearrangement links TRBV5-5 to TRBJ1-2; D possibly corresponds to TRBD1 (6 bases). Germline values: CDR1 SGHKS, CDR2 YYEKEE (reference sequence). The CDR3 is made up of 13 amino acids. The ends were cut back, 4 bases at V and 1 base at J, with 8 bases in the middle.

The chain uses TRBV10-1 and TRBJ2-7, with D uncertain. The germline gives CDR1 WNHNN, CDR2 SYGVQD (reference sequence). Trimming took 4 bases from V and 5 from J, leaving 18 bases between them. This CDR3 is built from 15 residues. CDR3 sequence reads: CASSGRGLGKDEQYF. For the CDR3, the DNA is TGCGCCAGCAGTGGGCGTGGCTTAGGAAAGGACGAGCAGTACTTC.

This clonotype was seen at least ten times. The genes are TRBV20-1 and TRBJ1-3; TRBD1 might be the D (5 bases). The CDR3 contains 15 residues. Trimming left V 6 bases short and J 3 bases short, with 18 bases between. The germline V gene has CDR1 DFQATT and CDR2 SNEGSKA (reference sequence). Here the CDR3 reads CSATETGKRGNTIYF. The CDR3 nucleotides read TGCAGTGCCACCGAAACAGGAAAGCGTGGAAACACCATATATTTT.

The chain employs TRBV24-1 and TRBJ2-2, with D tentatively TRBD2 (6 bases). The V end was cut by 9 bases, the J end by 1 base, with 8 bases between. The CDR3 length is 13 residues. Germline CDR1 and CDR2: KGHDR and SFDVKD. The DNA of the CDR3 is TGTGCCACCCGGGACTTGAACACCGGGGAGCTGTTTTTT. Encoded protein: CATRDLNTGELFF.

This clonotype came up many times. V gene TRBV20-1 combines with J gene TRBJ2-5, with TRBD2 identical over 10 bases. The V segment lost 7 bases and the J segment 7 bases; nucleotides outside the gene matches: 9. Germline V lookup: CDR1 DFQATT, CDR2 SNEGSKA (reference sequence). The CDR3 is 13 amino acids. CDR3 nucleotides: TGCAGTGTGGAAAGCGGGGGGGTCCGGACCCAGTACTTC. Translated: CSVESGGVRTQYF.

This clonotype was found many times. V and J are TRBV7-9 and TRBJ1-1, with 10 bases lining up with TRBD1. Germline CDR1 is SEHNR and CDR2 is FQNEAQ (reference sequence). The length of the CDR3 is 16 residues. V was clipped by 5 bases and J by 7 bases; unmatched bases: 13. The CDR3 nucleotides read TGTGCCAGCAGCCTCGCACAGACAGGGGGCTCATTTGAAGCTTTCTTT. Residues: CASSLAQTGGSFEAFF.

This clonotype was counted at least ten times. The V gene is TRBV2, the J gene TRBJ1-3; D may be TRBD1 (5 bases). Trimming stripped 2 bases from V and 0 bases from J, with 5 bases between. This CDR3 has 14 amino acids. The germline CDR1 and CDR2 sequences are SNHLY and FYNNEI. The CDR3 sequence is CASSEQGSGNTIYF. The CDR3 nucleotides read TGTGCCAGCAGTGAACAGGGCTCTGGAAACACCATATATTTT. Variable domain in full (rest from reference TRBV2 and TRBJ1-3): EPEVTQTPSHQVTQMGQEVILRCVPISNHLYFYWYRQILGQKVEFLVSFYNNEISEKSEIFDDQFSVERPDGSNFTLKIRSTKLEDSAMYFCASSEQGSGNTIYFGEGSWLTVV.

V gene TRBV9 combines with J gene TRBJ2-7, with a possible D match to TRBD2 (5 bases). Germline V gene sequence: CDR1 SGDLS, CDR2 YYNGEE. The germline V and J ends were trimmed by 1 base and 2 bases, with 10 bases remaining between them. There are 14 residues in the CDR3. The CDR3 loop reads CASSVQDWTYEQYF. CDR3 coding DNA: TGTGCCAGCAGCGTACAGGACTGGACCTACGAGCAGTACTTC.

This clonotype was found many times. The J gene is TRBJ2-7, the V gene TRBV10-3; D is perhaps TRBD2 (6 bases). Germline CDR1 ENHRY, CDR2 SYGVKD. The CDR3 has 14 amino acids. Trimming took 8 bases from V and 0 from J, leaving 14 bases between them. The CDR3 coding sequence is TGTGCCATCTCGGCTAGCGAGAGCTCCTACGAGCAGTACTTC. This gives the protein CAISASESSYEQYF.

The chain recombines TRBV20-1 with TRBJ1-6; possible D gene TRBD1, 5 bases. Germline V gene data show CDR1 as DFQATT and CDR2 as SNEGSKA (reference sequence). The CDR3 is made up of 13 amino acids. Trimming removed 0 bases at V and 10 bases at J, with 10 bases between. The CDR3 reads CSARDGDLSPLHF. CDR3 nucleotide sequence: TGCAGTGCTAGAGATGGGGACCTCTCACCCCTCCACTTT.

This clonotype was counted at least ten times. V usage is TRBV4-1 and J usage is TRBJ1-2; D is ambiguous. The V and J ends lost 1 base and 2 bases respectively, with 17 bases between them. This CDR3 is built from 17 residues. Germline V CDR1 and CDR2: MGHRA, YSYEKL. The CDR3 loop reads CASSQGKVPNRNYGYTF. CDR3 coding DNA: TGCGCCAGCAGCCAAGGAAAGGTCCCCAACAGAAACTATGGCTACACCTTC.

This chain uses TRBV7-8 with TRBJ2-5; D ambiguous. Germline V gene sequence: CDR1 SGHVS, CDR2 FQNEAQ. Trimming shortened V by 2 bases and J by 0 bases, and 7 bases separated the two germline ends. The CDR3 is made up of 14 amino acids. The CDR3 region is CASSLPYDQETQYF. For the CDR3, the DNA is TGTGCCAGCAGCTTACCGTATGACCAAGAGACCCAGTACTTC.